This T cell receptor (beta chain) comes out of a study of early T cells in non-severe SARS-CoV-2 infection (dated by TCRdb to about 2021). Broadly, across the study: Bulk RNA from unsorted whole blood was used for TCR sequencing, so alpha and beta chains could not be paired. Study-wide conclusions, independent of this receptor: VDJdb matching was skewed toward anti-spike CD8 responses and likely underestimated virus-specific expansions, missing private and CD4 specificities.

This clonotype has only a few counts. What this receptor recognizes is not known. Per-base quality was not reported, and no clone a single base away is much larger than it. Set within a cohort of healthcare workers in London, UK, this nested case-control study involved weekly PCR testing of nasopharyngeal swabs along with blood sampling. Healthcare workers were enrolled in the week of the UK lockdown, from 23 to 31 March 2020, and were followed every week for up to roughly 15 weeks. Clipping removes 4 bases from V and 4 bases from J, with 4 as the unmatched junction base count. The CDR3, from cysteine to phenylalanine, totals 14 residues. Only the CDR3 portion is preserved as DNA: 42 bases, with reading frame beginning at the first base. Reading the germline V gene gives CDR1 SGDLS and CDR2 YYNGEE. The library was made by 5' RACE. The data were produced on a NextSeq 500. To correct for sequencing error and PCR bias, the TCR library protocol tagged individual cDNA molecules with unique molecular identifiers. TCR alpha and beta chains were both sequenced, and the abundances of alpha and beta sequences in each sample were closely correlated with each other. The study's processing was this. Decombinator V4 was used to annotate TCR sequences for V gene, J gene and CDR3. TCRs were defined as expanded if a significant change between any two time points was detected under a Poisson model with p below 0.0001. TCR abundances were normalised to the total number of TCRs sequenced in each sample and reported as counts per million. MAIT TCRs were defined by TRAV1-2 paired with TRAJ12, TRAJ20 or TRAJ33, and iNKT TCRs by TRAV10 paired with TRAJ18. VDJdb, accessed on 1 November 2021, was searched for TCRs annotated for CMV, EBV and SARS-CoV-2, and TCRs annotated for more than one antigen were excluded. TCRdb's own reprocessing of the public reads used fastp at Q25 and MiXCR and kept productive beta chains. Each entry is one CDR3 protein sequence, shown with its most common DNA and genes. The V and J calls were determined by TCRdb, not by the authors. In all, the sample holds 68,000 or so distinct CDR3 sequences, and 10% to 15% of those were seen once. Of the sample, approximately 4.6% falls within the top ten clones.

The receptor comes from an adult who was a healthcare worker with PCR-confirmed SARS-CoV-2 infection or an uninfected control (not recorded which). Recombination connected TRBV9 to TRBJ2-2, and TRBD1 aligns with 7 junction nucleotides. Sequencing was done on a sample of whole blood. Here the CDR3 is given as CASSWSGGTGELFF. The sequenced DNA: TGTGCCAGCAGCTGGTCAGGGGGCACCGGGGAGCTGTTTTTT. Joined to the reference TRBV9 and TRBJ2-2 proteins, this CDR3 gives the full variable domain: DSGVTQTPKHLITATGQRVTLRCSPRSGDLSVYWYQQSLDQGLQFLIQYYNGEERAKGNILERFSAQQFPDLHSELNLSSLELGDSALYFCASSWSGGTGELFFGEGSRLTVL.